These 3 T cell receptor beta chains came from one sample sequenced in a study of blood T cell repertoires in COVID-19. TCRdb's table, derived via immunoSEQ multiplex PCR, lists solely in-frame clones and lacks some. The table shows about 220,000 clones, with over 75% occurring only once. Sequencing was done on a sample of peripheral blood. The receptor set was obtained from a human donor in a cohort sampled during active COVID-19.

This clone was observed a few times. V usage is TRBV28 and J usage is TRBJ2-2; the match to TRBD1 covers 12 bases. With 0 bases clipped from V and 7 bases from J, the junction kept 6 bases outside the gene matches. Per germline, CDR1 MDHEN and CDR2 SYDVKM. There are 17 residues in the CDR3. DNA of the CDR3: TGTGCCAGCAGTTTATGGAAGGGACAGGGGGCTGGCGGGGAGCTGTTTTTT. It specifies CASSLWKGQGAGGELFF.

This sequence joins TRBV7-9 and TRBJ1-2, with D maybe TRBD1 (5 bases). Germline assignment: CDR1 SEHNR and CDR2 FQNEAQ (reference sequence). CDR3 size: 15 residues. The V gene lost 4 bases and the J gene lost 2 bases, with 14 bases spanning the gap. The CDR3 here is CASSSSGYGNYGYTF. For the CDR3, the DNA is TGTGCCAGCAGCTCCTCAGGGTACGGAAACTATGGCTACACCTTC.

The rearrangement joins TRBV7-9 to TRBJ1-6, with TRBD1 identical over 7 bases. Germline V gene lookup returns CDR1 SEHNR and CDR2 FQNEAQ (reference sequence). With V trimmed by 3 bases and J by 8 bases, 7 bases remained unmatched. This CDR3 spans 15 amino acids. CDR3 sequence: CASSFYRTGDSPLHF. CDR3 nucleotide sequence: TGTGCCAGCAGCTTTTACCGGACAGGCGATTCACCCCTCCACTTT.